A selection of T cell receptor beta chains follows, all from one sample in a study of Graves' ophthalmopathy and Graves' hyperthyroidism. TCRdb fed the multiplex PCR reads into MiXCR, producing one record per CDR3 protein. The sample has a few hundred thousand distinct CDR3 sequences, approximately 15% seen once. Sequencing was done on a sample of peripheral blood. All receptors come from a woman between 18 and 29 years old with stable Graves' hyperthyroidism. Each CDR3 is given with its conserved first and last residue. A D gene is named only where the DNA matches it firmly. The size of a clone is reported for some rows only, either as once, few or many, or as a class for expanded clones.

clone_size	d_call	v_call	j_call	cdr3_length	cdr3_nt	cdr3_aa
.	TRBD1	TRBV6-1	TRBJ2-7	13	TGTGCCAGCAGGACGGACAGGCTCTACGAGCAGTACTTC	CASRTDRLYEQYF
many	TRBD1	TRBV2	TRBJ1-1	15	TGTGCCAGCAGTATCCCCGGGACAGGGGGCACTGAAGCTTTCTTT	CASSIPGTGGTEAFF
many	.	TRBV7-9	TRBJ1-1	14	TGTGCCAGCAGCTTAAACCCATCGGGCAGTGAAGCTTTCTTT	CASSLNPSGSEAFF
.	TRBD1	TRBV27	TRBJ1-6	14	TGTGCTAGCAGTCCCACAGGGGGTAATTCACTCCACCACTTT	CASSPTGGNSLHHF
many	.	TRBV12-3/TRBV12-4	TRBJ2-5	16	TGTGCCAGCAGTTTAGCCCACGGGGGAAGGGGGGAGACCCAGTACTTC	CASSLAHGGRGETQYF
many	TRBD1	TRBV12-3/TRBV12-4	TRBJ2-7	14	TGTGCCAGCAGAAGACGAGGGGGCAGCTACGAGCAGTACTTC	CASRRRGGSYEQYF
many	.	TRBV24-1	TRBJ2-2	14	TGTGCCACCGCCCGGCAGGACGTCACCGGGGAGCTGTTTTTT	CATARQDVTGELFF
few	.	TRBV18	TRBJ2-7	15	TGTGCCAGCTCACCATTAGGGACGGGGGCCTACGAGCAGTACTTC	CASSPLGTGAYEQYF
many	TRBD2	TRBV6-2/TRBV6-3	TRBJ2-5	15	TGTGCCAGCAGTCCAAGCGGGGGATTCAAAGAGACCCAGTACTTC	CASSPSGGFKETQYF
.	.	TRBV3-1	TRBJ2-2	18	TGTGCCAGCAGCCCCCTCCTAAAAGCACGGGGCCTCTTAGGGGAGCTGTTTTTT	CASSPLLKARGLLGELFF
.	.	TRBV18	TRBJ1-1	14	TGTGCCAGCTCACCAGTGGGACTCTACACTGAAGCTTTCTTT	CASSPVGLYTEAFF
.	TRBD2	TRBV11-2	TRBJ2-7	16	TGTGCCAGCAGCCCCGTCCCGGGCGGGGGGGCCTACGAGCAGTACTTC	CASSPVPGGGAYEQYF
many	.	TRBV18	TRBJ1-2	14	TGTGCCAGCTCACCAGGAACGCCGGGGTATGGCTACACCTTC	CASSPGTPGYGYTF
many	.	TRBV6-1	TRBJ2-7	11	TGTGCCAGCAAGGATTTCTACGAGCAGTACTTC	CASKDFYEQYF
many	.	TRBV4-1	TRBJ1-2	15	TGCGCCAGCAGCCACTTTATCATTTCCAACTATGGCTACACCTTC	CASSHFIISNYGYTF
few	.	TRBV11-2	TRBJ2-4	19	TGTGCCAGCAGCTTCGGTCAGGGATTGGGTATTGTGGCCAAAAACATTCAGTACTTC	CASSFGQGLGIVAKNIQYF
few	.	TRBV19	TRBJ1-1	14	TGTGCCAGTAGTGTACAGGGTAGGAACACTGAAGCTTGCTTT	CASSVQGRNTEACF
many	.	TRBV12-3/TRBV12-4	TRBJ1-6	12	TGTGCCAGCAGTTTTATGAATTCACCCCTCCACTTT	CASSFMNSPLHF
many	.	TRBV12-3/TRBV12-4	TRBJ1-1	14	TGTGCCAGCAGTTTAGCTGGTCGGATCACTGAAGCTTTCTTT	CASSLAGRITEAFF
few	.	TRBV11-1	TRBJ2-7	16	TGTGCCAGCAGCCCCCGCGGGCCCGGGGTATCCTACGAGCAGTACTTC	CASSPRGPGVSYEQYF
many	.	TRBV5-1	TRBJ1-5	16	TGCGCCAGCAGCTTGGGTCCGGGTTTCAGCAATCAGCCCCAGCATTTT	CASSLGPGFSNQPQHF
many	.	TRBV6-2/TRBV6-3	TRBJ2-6	20	TGTGCCAGCAGTCCCGGATGGTTCTCTGGGGCCAACGTCCGGAAAAGAGGCCTGACTTTC	CASSPGWFSGANVRKRGLTF
many	.	TRBV2	TRBJ1-2	10	TGTGCCAGCGGGAAGGGCGGCTACACCTTC	CASGKGGYTF
many	.	TRBV6-1	TRBJ1-5	18	TGTGCCAGCAGTGATAGCGTGGCTGGTGGATATAGCAATCAGCCCCAGCATTTT	CASSDSVAGGYSNQPQHF
many	.	TRBV11-2	TRBJ2-7	16	TGTGCCAGCAGCTCGTCCTCGGATCGGGGTCTCTACGAGCAGTACTTC	CASSSSSDRGLYEQYF
many	TRBD1	TRBV2	TRBJ1-5	13	TGTGCCAGCAGCGCGGACAGGGACCAGCCCCAGCATTTT	CASSADRDQPQHF
many	TRBD2	TRBV6-5	TRBJ2-5	16	TGTGCCAGCAGTTACGGACTAGCGGGCGTCCAAGAGACCCAGTACTTC	CASSYGLAGVQETQYF
.	.	TRBV5-1	TRBJ1-2	16	TGCGCCAGCAGCTTGGGACAGGACGATTCTAACTATGGCTACACCTTC	CASSLGQDDSNYGYTF
many	TRBD1	TRBV29-1	TRBJ2-7	13	TGCAGCGTTGGACCGGACAGGGCTGGCGAGCAGTACTTC	CSVGPDRAGEQYF
many	.	TRBV6-1	TRBJ2-2	12	TGTGCCAGCAGAGAGCGGGCCGGGGAGCTGTTTTTT	CASRERAGELFF
many	.	TRBV27	TRBJ1-2	12	TGTGCCAGCAGCGGACTAGGCTATGGCTACACCTTC	CASSGLGYGYTF
once	TRBD1	TRBV28	TRBJ2-7	15	TGTGCCAGCAGTTCAATCGGGCAGGGGGCGGGAGAGCAGTACTTC	CASSSIGQGAGEQYF
.	.	TRBV5-6	TRBJ2-5	18	TGTGCCAGCAGCCCGGGTGGGGAGGAGGTGATGTACCAAGGGACCCAGTACTTC	CASSPGGEEVMYQGTQYF
many	.	TRBV11-2	TRBJ2-7	14	TGTGCCAGCAGCTTAGTATTCGGTTCCTACGAGCAGTACTTC	CASSLVFGSYEQYF
many	TRBD1	TRBV19	TRBJ1-2	15	TGTGCCAGTAGTGCGAACCGGGACAGGGGTTATGGCTACACCTTC	CASSANRDRGYGYTF
.	.	TRBV3-1	TRBJ1-1	15	TGTGCCAGCAGCCAAGAGGGCAGGGTTGACACTGAAGCTTTCTTT	CASSQEGRVDTEAFF